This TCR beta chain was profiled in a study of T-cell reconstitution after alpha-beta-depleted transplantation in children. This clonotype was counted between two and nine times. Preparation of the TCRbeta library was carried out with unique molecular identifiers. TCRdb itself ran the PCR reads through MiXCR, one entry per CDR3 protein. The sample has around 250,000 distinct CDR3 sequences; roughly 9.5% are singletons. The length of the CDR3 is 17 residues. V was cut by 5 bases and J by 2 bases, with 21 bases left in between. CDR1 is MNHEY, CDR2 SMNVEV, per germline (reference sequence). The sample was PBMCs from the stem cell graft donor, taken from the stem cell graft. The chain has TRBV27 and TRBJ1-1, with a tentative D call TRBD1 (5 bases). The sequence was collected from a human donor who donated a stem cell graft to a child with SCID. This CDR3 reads CASSTDNPGKYNTEAFF. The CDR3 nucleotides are TGTGCCAGCAGTACCGATAACCCAGGGAAATATAACACTGAAGCTTTCTTT.